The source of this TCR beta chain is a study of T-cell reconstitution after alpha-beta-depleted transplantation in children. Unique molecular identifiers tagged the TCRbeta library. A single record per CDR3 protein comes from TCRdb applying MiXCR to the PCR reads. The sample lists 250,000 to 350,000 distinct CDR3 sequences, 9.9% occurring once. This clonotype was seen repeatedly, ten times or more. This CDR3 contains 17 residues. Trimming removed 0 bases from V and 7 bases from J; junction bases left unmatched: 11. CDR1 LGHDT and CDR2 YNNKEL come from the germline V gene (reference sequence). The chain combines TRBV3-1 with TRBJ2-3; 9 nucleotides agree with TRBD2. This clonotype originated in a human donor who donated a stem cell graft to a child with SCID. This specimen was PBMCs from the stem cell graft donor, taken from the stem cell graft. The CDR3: CASSQEGEAGGGNTQYF. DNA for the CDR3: TGTGCCAGCAGCCAAGAAGGAGAAGCGGGGGGAGGAAATACGCAGTATTTT.